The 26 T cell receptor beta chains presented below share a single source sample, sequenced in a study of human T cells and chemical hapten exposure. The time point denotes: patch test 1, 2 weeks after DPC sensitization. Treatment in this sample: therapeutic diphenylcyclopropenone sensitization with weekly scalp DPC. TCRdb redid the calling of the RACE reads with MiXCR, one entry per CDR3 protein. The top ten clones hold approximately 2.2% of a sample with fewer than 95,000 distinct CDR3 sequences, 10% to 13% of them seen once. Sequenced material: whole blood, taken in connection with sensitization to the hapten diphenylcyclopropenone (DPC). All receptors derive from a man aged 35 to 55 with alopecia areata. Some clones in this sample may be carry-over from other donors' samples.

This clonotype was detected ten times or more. The CDR3 loop reads CASSESGGKASPLHF. Written as DNA, the CDR3 is TGTGCCAGCAGTGAATCAGGAGGGAAGGCTTCACCCCTCCACTTT. V gene TRBV6-1 combines with J gene TRBJ1-6; D is undetermined. CDR1 and CDR2 from the germline V gene are MNHNS and SASEGT. The germline V and J ends were trimmed by 2 bases and 9 bases, with 14 bases remaining between them. The CDR3 is 15 amino acids.

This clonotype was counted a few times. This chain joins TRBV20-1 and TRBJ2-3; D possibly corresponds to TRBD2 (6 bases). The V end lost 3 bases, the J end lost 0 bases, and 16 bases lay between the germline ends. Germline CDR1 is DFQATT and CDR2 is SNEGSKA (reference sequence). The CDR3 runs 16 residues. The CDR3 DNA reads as TGCAGTGCTAGGCCCGCGGCGGCGGGGAGCACAGATACGCAGTATTTT. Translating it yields CSARPAAAGSTDTQYF.

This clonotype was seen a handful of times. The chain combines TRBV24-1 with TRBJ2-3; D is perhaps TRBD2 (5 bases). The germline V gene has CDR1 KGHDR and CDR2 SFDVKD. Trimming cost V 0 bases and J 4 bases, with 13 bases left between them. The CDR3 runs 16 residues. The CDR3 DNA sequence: TGTGCCACCAGTGATTTGAGCGGTGAGAGGCCAGATACGCAGTATTTT. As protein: CATSDLSGERPDTQYF.

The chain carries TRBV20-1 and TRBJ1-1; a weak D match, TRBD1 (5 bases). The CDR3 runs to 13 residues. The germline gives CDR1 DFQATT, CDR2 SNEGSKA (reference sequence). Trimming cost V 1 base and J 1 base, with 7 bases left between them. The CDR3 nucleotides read TGCAGTGCTAGAGTGGGGACGAACACTGAAGCTTTCTTT. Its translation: CSARVGTNTEAFF.

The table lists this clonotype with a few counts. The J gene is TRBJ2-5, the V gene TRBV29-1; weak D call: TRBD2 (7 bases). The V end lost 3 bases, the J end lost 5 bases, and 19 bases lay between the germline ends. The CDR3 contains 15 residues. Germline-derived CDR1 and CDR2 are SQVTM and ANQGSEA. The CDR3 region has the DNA TGCAGCGTTGAGGCCGTCCGGGGGGCGCAGGAGACCCAGTACTTC. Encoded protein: CSVEAVRGAQETQYF.

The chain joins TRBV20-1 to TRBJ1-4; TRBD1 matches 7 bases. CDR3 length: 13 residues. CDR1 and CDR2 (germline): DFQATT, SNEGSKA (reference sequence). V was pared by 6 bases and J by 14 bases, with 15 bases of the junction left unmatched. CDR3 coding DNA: TGCAGTGCCATGGGACAGATAATGAAGAGGCTGTTTTTT. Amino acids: CSAMGQIMKRLFF.

In nucleotides, the CDR3 is TGCGCCAGCAGCTTACGGGACTTTTTCAGCACAGATACGCAGTATTTT. It codes for CASSLRDFFSTDTQYF. The gene calls are TRBV5-1 and TRBJ2-3; TRBD2 is a possible D gene (6 bases). The CDR3 has 16 residues. V was trimmed by 2 bases and J by 0 bases, leaving 13 bases between them. CDR1 and CDR2 from the germline V gene are SGHRS and YFSETQ.

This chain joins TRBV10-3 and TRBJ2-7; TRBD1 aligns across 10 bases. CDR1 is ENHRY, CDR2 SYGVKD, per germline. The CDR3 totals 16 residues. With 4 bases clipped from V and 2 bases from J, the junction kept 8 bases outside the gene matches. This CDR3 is CAISGRRGQGTYEQYF. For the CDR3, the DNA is TGTGCCATCAGTGGGCGTAGGGGACAGGGGACCTACGAGCAGTACTTC.

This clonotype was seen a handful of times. This CDR3 reads CASSHFVRGVDEKLFF. DNA for the CDR3: TGCGCCAGCAGCCATTTCGTAAGGGGGGTAGATGAAAAACTGTTTTTT. The chain has TRBV4-3 and TRBJ1-4; tentative D call: TRBD1 (6 bases). The V end was cut by 3 bases, the J end by 6 bases, with 17 bases between. This CDR3 is built from 16 residues. Germline V gene lookup returns CDR1 LGHNA and CDR2 YSLEER.

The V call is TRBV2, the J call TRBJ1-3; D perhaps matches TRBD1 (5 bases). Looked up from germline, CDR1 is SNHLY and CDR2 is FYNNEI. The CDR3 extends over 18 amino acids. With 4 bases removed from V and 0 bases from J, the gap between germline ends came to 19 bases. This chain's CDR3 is CASSVKSRTYRSGNTIYF. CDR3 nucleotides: TGTGCCAGCAGTGTTAAGTCCAGGACATATCGCTCTGGAAACACCATATATTTT. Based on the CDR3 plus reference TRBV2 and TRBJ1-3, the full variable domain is EPEVTQTPSHQVTQMGQEVILRCVPISNHLYFYWYRQILGQKVEFLVSFYNNEISEKSEIFDDQFSVERPDGSNFTLKIRSTKLEDSAMYFCASSVKSRTYRSGNTIYFGEGSWLTVV.

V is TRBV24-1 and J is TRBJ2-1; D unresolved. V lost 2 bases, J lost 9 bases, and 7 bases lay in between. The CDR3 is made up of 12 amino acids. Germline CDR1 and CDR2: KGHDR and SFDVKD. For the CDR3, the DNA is TGTGCCACCAGTGATTCGGTTGGTGAGCAGTTCTTC. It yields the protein CATSDSVGEQFF.

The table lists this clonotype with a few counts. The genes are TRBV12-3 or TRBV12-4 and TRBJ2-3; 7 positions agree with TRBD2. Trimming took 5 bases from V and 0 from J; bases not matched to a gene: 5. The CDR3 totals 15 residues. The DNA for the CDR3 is TGTGCCAGCAGTCAACTAGCGTCAAGCACAGATACGCAGTATTTT. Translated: CASSQLASSTDTQYF.

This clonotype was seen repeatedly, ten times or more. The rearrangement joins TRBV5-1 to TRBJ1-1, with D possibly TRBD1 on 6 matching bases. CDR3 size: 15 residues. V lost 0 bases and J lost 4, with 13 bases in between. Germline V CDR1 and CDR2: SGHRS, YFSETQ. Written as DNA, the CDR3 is TGCGCCAGCAGCTTGGAGCAGGGGAGGGTCACTGAAGCTTTCTTT. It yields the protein CASSLEQGRVTEAFF.

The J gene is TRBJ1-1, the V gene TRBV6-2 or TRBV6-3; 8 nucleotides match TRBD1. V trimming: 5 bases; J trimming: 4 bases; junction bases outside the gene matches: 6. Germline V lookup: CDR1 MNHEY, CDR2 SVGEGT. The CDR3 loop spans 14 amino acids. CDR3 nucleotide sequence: TGTGCCAGCAGTCGGACAGGGATATCCACTGAAGCTTTCTTT. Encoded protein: CASSRTGISTEAFF.

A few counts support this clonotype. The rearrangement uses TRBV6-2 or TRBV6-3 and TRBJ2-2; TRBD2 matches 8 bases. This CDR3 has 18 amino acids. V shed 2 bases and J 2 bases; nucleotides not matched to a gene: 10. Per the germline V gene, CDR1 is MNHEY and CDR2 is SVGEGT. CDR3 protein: CASSYNPVAGINTGELFF. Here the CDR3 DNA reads TGTGCCAGCAGTTACAATCCAGTAGCGGGAATAAACACCGGGGAGCTGTTTTTT.

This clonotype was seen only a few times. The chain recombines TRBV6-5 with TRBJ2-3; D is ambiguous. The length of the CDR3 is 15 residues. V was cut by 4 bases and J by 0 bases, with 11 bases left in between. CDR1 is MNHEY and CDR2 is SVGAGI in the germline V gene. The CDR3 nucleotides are TGTGCCAGCAGTTCACGGATTACTAGCACAGATACGCAGTATTTT. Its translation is CASSSRITSTDTQYF.

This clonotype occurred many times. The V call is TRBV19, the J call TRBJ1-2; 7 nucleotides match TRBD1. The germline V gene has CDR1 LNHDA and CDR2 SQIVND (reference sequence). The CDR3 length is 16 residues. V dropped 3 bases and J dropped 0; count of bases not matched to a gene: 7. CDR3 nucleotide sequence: TGTGCCAGTAGTATCTCCTTAGGGACAGCTAACTATGGCTACACCTTC. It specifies CASSISLGTANYGYTF.

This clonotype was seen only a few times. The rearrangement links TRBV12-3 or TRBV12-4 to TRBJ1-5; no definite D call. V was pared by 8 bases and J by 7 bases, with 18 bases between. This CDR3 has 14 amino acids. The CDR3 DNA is TGTGCCAGCGGGTTCAAAAGGGTAAACCAGCCCCAGCATTTT. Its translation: CASGFKRVNQPQHF.

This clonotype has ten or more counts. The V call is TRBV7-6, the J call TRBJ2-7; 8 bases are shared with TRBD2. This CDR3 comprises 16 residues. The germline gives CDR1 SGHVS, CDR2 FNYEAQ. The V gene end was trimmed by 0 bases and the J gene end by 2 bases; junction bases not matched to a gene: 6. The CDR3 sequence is CASSLAASGLTYEQYF. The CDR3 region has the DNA TGTGCCAGCAGCTTAGCGGCTAGCGGGTTGACCTACGAGCAGTACTTC.

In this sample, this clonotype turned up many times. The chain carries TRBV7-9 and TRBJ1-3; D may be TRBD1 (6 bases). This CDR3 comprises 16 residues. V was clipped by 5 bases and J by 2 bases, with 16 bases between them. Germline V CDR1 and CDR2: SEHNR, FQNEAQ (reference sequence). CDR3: CASSGKTTGPGNTIYF. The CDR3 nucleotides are TGTGCCAGCAGCGGAAAGACTACAGGGCCTGGAAACACCATATATTTT. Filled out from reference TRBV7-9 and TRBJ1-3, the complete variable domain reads DTGVSQNPRHKITKRGQNVTFRCDPISEHNRLYWYRQTLGQGPEFLTYFQNEAQLEKSRLLSDRFSAERPKGSFSTLEIQRTEQGDSAMYLCASSGKTTGPGNTIYFGEGSWLTVV.

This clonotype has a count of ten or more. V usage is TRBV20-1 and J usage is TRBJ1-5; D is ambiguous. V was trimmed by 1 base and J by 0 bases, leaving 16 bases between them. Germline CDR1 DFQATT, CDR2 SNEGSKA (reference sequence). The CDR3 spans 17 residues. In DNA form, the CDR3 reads TGCAGTGCTAGAGCTCCTAGGCTGCAGAATAGCAATCAGCCCCAGCATTTT. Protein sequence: CSARAPRLQNSNQPQHF.

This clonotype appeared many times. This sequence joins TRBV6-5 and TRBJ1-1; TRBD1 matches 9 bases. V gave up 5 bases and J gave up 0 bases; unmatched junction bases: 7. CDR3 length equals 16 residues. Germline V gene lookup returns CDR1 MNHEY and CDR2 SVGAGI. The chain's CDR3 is CASSPDRGGVNTEAFF. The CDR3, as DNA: TGTGCCAGCAGTCCGGACAGGGGAGGGGTGAACACTGAAGCTTTCTTT.

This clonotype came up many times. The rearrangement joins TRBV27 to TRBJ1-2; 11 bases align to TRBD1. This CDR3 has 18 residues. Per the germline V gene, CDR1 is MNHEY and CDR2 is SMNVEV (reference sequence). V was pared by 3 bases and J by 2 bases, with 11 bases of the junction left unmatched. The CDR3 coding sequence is TGTGCCAGCAGTTTGAACATTTGGACAGGGGGCGCAAACTATGGCTACACCTTC. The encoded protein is CASSLNIWTGGANYGYTF.

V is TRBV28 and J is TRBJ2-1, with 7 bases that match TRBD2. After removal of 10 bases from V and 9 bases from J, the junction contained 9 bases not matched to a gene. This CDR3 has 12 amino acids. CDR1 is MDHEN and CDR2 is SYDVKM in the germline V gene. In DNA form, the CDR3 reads TGTGCCACCGGGACCGGGGGGACTGAGCAGTTCTTC. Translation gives CATGTGGTEQFF.

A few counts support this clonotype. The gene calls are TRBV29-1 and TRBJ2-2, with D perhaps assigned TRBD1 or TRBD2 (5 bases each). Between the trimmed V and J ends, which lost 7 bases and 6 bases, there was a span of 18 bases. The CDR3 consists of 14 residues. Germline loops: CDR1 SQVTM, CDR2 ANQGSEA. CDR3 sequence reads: CSALMTGTPGELFF. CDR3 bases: TGCAGCGCTTTAATGACCGGGACCCCCGGGGAGCTGTTTTTT.

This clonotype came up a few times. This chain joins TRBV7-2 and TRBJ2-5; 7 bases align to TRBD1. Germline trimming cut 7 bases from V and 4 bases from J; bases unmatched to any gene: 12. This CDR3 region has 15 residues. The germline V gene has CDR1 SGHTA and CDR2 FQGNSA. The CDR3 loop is CASTRAGGRGETQYF. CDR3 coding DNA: TGTGCCAGCACTAGGGCAGGGGGAAGGGGAGAGACCCAGTACTTC.